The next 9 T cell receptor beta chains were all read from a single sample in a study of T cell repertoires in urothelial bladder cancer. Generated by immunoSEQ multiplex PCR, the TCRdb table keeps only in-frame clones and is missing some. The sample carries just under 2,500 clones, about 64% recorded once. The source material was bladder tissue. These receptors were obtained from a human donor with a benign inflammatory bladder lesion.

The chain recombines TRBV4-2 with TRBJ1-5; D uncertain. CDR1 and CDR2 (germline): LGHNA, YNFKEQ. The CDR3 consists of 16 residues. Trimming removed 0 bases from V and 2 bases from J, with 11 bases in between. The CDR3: CASSQEGVSGNQPQHF. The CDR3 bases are TGTGCCAGCAGCCAAGAAGGAGTGAGTGGCAATCAGCCCCAGCATTTT.

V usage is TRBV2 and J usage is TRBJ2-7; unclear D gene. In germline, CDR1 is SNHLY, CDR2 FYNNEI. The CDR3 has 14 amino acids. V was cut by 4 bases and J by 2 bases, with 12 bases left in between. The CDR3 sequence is CASSGGLAPYEQYV. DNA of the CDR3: TGTGCCAGCAGTGGGGGTCTTGCCCCCTACGAGCAGTACGTC.

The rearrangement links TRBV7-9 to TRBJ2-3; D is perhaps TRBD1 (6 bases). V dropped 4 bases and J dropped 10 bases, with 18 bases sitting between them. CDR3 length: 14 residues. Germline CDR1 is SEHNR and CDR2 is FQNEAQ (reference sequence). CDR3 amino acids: CASSSWDTPGSQYF. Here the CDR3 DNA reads TGTGCCAGCAGCTCCTGGGACACCCCTGGTTCGCAGTATTTT.

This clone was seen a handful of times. The CDR3 here is CASSFGVYRNEQFF. The CDR3 region has the DNA TGTGCCAGCAGCTTCGGGGTATATCGCAATGAGCAGTTCTTC. V is TRBV5-5 and J is TRBJ2-1; D possibly corresponds to TRBD2 (5 bases). The CDR3 covers 14 residues. The V gene lost 2 bases and the J gene lost 6 bases, with 12 bases spanning the gap. Per germline, CDR1 SGHKS and CDR2 YYEKEE (reference sequence).

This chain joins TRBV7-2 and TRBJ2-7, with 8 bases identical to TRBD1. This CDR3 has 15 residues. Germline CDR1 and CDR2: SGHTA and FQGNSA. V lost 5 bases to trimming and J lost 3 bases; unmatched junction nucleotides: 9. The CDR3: CASSNTGTGFYEQYF. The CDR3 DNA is TGTGCCAGCAGCAATACCGGGACAGGCTTCTACGAGCAGTACTTC.

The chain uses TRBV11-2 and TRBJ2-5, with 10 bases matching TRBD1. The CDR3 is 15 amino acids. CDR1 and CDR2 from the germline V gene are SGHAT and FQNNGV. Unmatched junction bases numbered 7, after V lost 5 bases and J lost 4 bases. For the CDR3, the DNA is TGTGCCAGCAGCCTCCCGGGGACAGGGGTAGAGACCCAGTACTTC. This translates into CASSLPGTGVETQYF.

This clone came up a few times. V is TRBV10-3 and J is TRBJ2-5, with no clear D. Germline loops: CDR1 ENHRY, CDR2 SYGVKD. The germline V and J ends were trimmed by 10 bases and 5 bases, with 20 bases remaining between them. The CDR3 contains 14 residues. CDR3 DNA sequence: TGTGCCACTACGCAACAATCGCCTCAGGAGACCCAGTACTTC. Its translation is CATTQQSPQETQYF.

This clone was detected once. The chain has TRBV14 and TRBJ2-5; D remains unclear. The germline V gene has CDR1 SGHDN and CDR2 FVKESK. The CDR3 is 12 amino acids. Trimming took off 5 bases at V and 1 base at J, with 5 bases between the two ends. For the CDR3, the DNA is TGTGCCAGCAGCATACTCCAAGAGACCCAGTACTTC. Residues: CASSILQETQYF.

CDR3 amino acids: CASSKATRDRGATGELFF. The CDR3 DNA reads TGTGCCAGCAGCAAAGCTACCCGGGACAGGGGTGCCACCGGGGAGCTGTTTTTT. The rearrangement joins TRBV21-1 to TRBJ2-2; the table's D call TRBD1 went unverified against the DNA. TRBV21-1 is an annotated pseudogene. The CDR3 length is 18 residues.